The 17 T cell receptor beta chains below come from one sample, sequenced in a study of OX40 agonist ivuxolimab in advanced cancers. Libraries were prepared by immunoSEQ multiplex PCR; TCRdb keeps only in-frame clonotypes and omits some of them. Among approximately 63,000 clones, 79% were seen once, and the ten largest hold about a tenth. Here the sequenced sample was CD4+ or CD8+ T cells sorted from blood, taken in a trial of the OX40 agonist ivuxolimab. The receptors stem from an adult with an advanced solid tumor such as melanoma, head and neck, liver or kidney cancer.

V usage is TRBV7-3 and J usage is TRBJ2-1, with 7 positions matching TRBD2. With 1 base clipped from V and 4 bases from J, the junction kept 4 bases outside the gene matches. This CDR3 has 15 amino acids. Germline values: CDR1 SGHTA, CDR2 FQGTGA. The CDR3 here is CASSLMIAGYNEQFF. The CDR3 bases are TGTGCCAGCAGCTTAATGATAGCGGGTTACAATGAGCAGTTCTTC.

The genes are TRBV27 and TRBJ2-7; 9 nucleotides agree with TRBD1. V shed 9 bases and J 3 bases; nucleotides not matched to a gene: 6. CDR3 length: 13 amino acids. Germline V CDR1 and CDR2: MNHEY, SMNVEV (reference sequence). CDR3 in DNA: TGTGCCAGTGGAGACAGGGGGGACTACGAGCAGTACTTC. Its translation is CASGDRGDYEQYF.

V gene TRBV7-3 combines with J gene TRBJ1-6; the D gene is possibly TRBD1 (5 bases). The CDR3 contains 15 residues. Trimming pared 0 bases from V and 9 bases from J, leaving 12 bases between. Per the germline V gene, CDR1 is SGHTA and CDR2 is FQGTGA. The CDR3 loop is CASSLTTGGGSPLHF. The CDR3 DNA reads TGTGCCAGCAGCTTAACTACGGGGGGAGGTTCACCCCTCCACTTT.

V and J are TRBV4-1 and TRBJ1-4; D possibly corresponds to TRBD1 (5 bases). CDR3 size: 14 residues. V lost 1 base and J 3 bases, leaving 6 bases between the germline ends. Germline V gives CDR1 MGHRA, CDR2 YSYEKL. The CDR3 loop is CASSQGQSNEKLFF. DNA for the CDR3: TGCGCCAGCAGCCAAGGACAGTCTAATGAAAAACTGTTTTTT.

This clone was seen a few times. V is TRBV19 and J is TRBJ1-2; no clear D. The CDR3 runs 14 residues. V was cut by 3 bases and J by 5 bases, with 13 bases left in between. In germline, CDR1 is LNHDA, CDR2 SQIVND (reference sequence). This CDR3 is CASSIGVSLYGYTF. CDR3 coding DNA: TGTGCCAGTAGTATCGGGGTGTCCCTTTATGGCTACACCTTC.

The V call is TRBV7-9, the J call TRBJ2-1; D ambiguous. This CDR3 has 12 amino acids. Germline V gene data show CDR1 as SEHNR and CDR2 as FQNEAQ (reference sequence). Trimming pared 4 bases from V and 6 bases from J, leaving 7 bases between. The DNA of the CDR3 is TGTGCCAGCAGCTGGCGTATCAATGAGCAGTTCTTC. It encodes CASSWRINEQFF.

Here the CDR3 reads CASSLGVGREVETQYF. DNA for the CDR3: TGTGCCAGCAGCTTAGGCGTCGGCAGGGAGGTAGAGACCCAGTACTTC. This rearrangement joins TRBV11-2 to TRBJ2-5; TRBD2 might be the D (6 bases). From germline, CDR1 is SGHAT and CDR2 FQNNGV. Trimming removed 1 base at V and 4 bases at J, with 16 bases between. The CDR3 sequence is 16 residues long.

The V call is TRBV7-2, the J call TRBJ2-5; TRBD1 is a possible D gene (5 bases). This CDR3 is 17 amino acids long. Germline CDR1 is SGHTA and CDR2 is FQGNSA. The V end was cut by 3 bases, the J end by 2 bases, with 19 bases between. The CDR3 DNA reads TGTGCCAGCAGCTTGGGGCCCGGACAAATGAAGCAAGAGACCCAGTACTTC. Its protein is CASSLGPGQMKQETQYF. Full variable domain (missing parts from reference TRBV7-2 and TRBJ2-5): GAGVSQSPSNKVTEKGKDVELRCDPISGHTALYWYRQSLGQGLEFLIYFQGNSAPDKSGLPSDRFSAERTGGSVSTLTIQRTQQEDSAVYLCASSLGPGQMKQETQYFGPGTRLLVL.

This chain uses TRBV25-1 with TRBJ2-1; 7 nucleotides line up with TRBD1. The ends lost 1 base at V and 12 bases at J; junction bases unmatched: 6. This CDR3 has 13 residues. Germline V lookup: CDR1 MGHDK, CDR2 SYGVNS. The DNA for the CDR3 is TGTGCCAGCAGTGAATCCCCTTCAGGGGGGCAGTTCTTC. The encoded protein is CASSESPSGGQFF. The complete variable domain, with remaining parts taken from reference TRBV25-1 and TRBJ2-1, reads EADIYQTPRYLVIGTGKKITLECSQTMGHDKMYWYQQDPGMELHLIHYSYGVNSTEKGDLSSESTVSRIRTEHFPLTLESARPSHTSQYLCASSESPSGGQFFGPGTRLTVL.

This clone was counted a few times. CDR3 sequence (DNA): TGCGCCAGCAGCCCCGGGACAGTTACCTATGGCTACACCTTC. Its translation is CASSPGTVTYGYTF. J is TRBJ1-2 and V is TRBV5-1; the match to TRBD1 covers 7 bases. This CDR3 has 14 residues. In germline, CDR1 is SGHRS, CDR2 YFSETQ. V gave up 4 bases and J gave up 4 bases; unmatched junction bases: 7.

The chain joins TRBV6-6 to TRBJ1-3; D gene unclear. V was trimmed by 5 bases and J by 4 bases, leaving 6 bases between them. The CDR3 spans 12 residues. Per germline, CDR1 MNHNY and CDR2 SVGAGI (reference sequence). The CDR3 DNA follows: TGTGCCAGCAGTACAACAGGAAACACCATATATTTT. Translated: CASSTTGNTIYF.

This chain joins TRBV18 and TRBJ1-1; 7 positions match TRBD1. There are 15 residues in the CDR3. The V gene's germline CDR1 is KGHSH and CDR2 LQKENI. J gave up 0 bases and V 4 bases, and 5 bases lay outside the gene matches. CDR3 sequence reads: CASSLIGTVNTEAFF. Written as DNA, the CDR3 is TGTGCCAGCTCACTTATTGGGACAGTGAACACTGAAGCTTTCTTT.

The chain recombines TRBV6-5 with TRBJ1-6; D gene unclear. V lost 5 bases and J 13 bases, leaving 9 bases between the germline ends. The germline V gene has CDR1 MNHEY and CDR2 SVGAGI. The CDR3 has 11 residues. CDR3 DNA: TGTGCCAGCAGTGACCCCGGTCCCCTCCACTTT. Its translation: CASSDPGPLHF.

The V and J genes are TRBV5-4 and TRBJ2-3, with 8 nucleotides matching TRBD2. The CDR3 is 16 amino acids. The ends lost 0 bases at V and 2 bases at J; junction bases unmatched: 5. Germline V gives CDR1 SGHNT, CDR2 YYREEE (reference sequence). The CDR3 sequence is CASSLASGLPTDTQYF. As DNA, the CDR3 is TGTGCCAGCAGCTTGGCTAGCGGGCTCCCCACAGATACGCAGTATTTT.

This chain joins TRBV5-1 and TRBJ2-5; 9 nucleotides align to TRBD1. Near its end, the DNA agrees better with TRBJ2-7, so the J call may be wrong. The CDR3 has 14 amino acids. The V gene's germline CDR1 is SGHRS and CDR2 YFSETQ. CDR3 amino acids: CASSYGQGTYEQYF. DNA of the CDR3: TGCGCCAGCAGCTATGGACAGGGGACCTACGAGCAGTACTTC.

On this clone itself: Relative to the germline gene, one junction end is altered; a read error may explain this. The chain joins TRBV7-2 to TRBJ1-2; no firm D call. CDR3 length: 14 amino acids. The V gene's germline CDR1 is SGHTA and CDR2 FQGNSA. This chain's CDR3 is CASSIAALDYGYTF. The CDR3, as DNA: TGTGCCAGCAGCATAGCAGCGCTTGACTATGGCTACACCTTC.

This clone has just a few counts. The chain links TRBV4-1 to TRBJ1-5; tentative D call: TRBD1 (5 bases). V gave up 0 bases and J gave up 2 bases, with 11 bases separating them. The CDR3 has 16 residues. Germline loops: CDR1 MGHRA, CDR2 YSYEKL. The CDR3 region is CASSQELTVGNQPQHF. The CDR3 bases are TGCGCCAGCAGCCAAGAATTGACAGTGGGCAATCAGCCCCAGCATTTT.